This T cell receptor (beta chain) was captured by sequencing in a study of T cells in Graves' hyperthyroidism and ophthalmopathy. Amplified TCR beta CDR3 regions derived from RNA transcripts. The TCR CDR3 first-round RT-PCR relied on the HTBI primer set. TCRdb reprocessed the multiplex PCR reads with MiXCR, giving one entry per CDR3 protein. The sample carries some 350,000 distinct CDR3 sequences, 15% to 18% recorded once. The study enrolled patients aged 18 to 65 with newly diagnosed hyperthyroidism of under 2 months' duration. The study left out patients who had uncontrolled infection, other autoimmune disease, pregnancy or lactation. PBMCs came from around 9.7 ml fresh peripheral blood. The CDR3 totals 14 residues. Trimming removed 3 bases at V and 3 bases at J, with 11 bases between. CDR1 MNHNS and CDR2 SASEGT come from the germline V gene. This clonotype was recorded many times.

The chain is built from TRBV6-1 and TRBJ1-1, with a possible D match to TRBD1 (5 bases). The sequencing sample was made of blood. The receptor comes from a young woman with Graves' hyperthyroidism that later progressed to Graves' ophthalmopathy. The CDR3 DNA reads TGTGCCAGCAGTGATGCAGACAGATACACTGAAGCTTTCTTT. This encodes CASSDADRYTEAFF.